This entry is about one TCR beta chain. Antigen specificity is unknown. This entry belongs to a study of T cells in Graves' hyperthyroidism and ophthalmopathy. General study findings and limits: Most expanded thyroid clonotypes above 0.001 also appeared in blood. Progression to ophthalmopathy was predicted a median of about six months early.

Amplification targeted TCR beta CDR3 regions from RNA transcripts. The HTBI set primed first-round TCR CDR3 RT-PCR. TCRdb reprocessed the multiplex PCR reads with MiXCR, giving one entry per CDR3 protein. The sample holds 450,000 to 650,000 distinct CDR3 sequences, roughly a sixth seen once. A patient was excluded if there was uncontrolled infection, other autoimmune disease, pregnancy or lactation. Germline lookup yields CDR1 LNHNV and CDR2 YYDKDF (reference sequence). Trimming at V came to 4 bases and at J to 4 bases, leaving 7 bases not matched to a gene. The CDR3 totals 15 residues. The material sequenced was blood. The V call is TRBV15, the J call TRBJ1-2; 9 nucleotides agree with TRBD1. The TCR was taken from a woman aged 18-29 years with Graves' ophthalmopathy. The CDR3 DNA sequence: TGTGCCACCAGCAAGAACAGGGGGCGCCTCTATGGCTACACCTTC. Protein product: CATSKNRGRLYGYTF.